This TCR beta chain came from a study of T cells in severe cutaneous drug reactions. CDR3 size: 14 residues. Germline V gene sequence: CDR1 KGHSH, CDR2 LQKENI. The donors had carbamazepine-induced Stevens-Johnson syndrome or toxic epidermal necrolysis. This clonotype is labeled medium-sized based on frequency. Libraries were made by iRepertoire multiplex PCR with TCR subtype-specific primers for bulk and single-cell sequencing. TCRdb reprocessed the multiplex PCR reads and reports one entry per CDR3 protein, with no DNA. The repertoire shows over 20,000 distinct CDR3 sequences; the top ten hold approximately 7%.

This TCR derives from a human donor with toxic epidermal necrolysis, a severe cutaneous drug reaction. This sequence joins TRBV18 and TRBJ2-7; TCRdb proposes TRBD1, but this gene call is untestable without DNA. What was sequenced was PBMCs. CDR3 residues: CASSPPTGRNEQYF.